This T cell receptor (beta chain) was found in a study of cytomegalovirus exposure and HLA in healthy donors. This PCR relied on a set of 60 Vbeta primers and 13 Jbeta primers. Method: immunoSEQ multiplex PCR; TCRdb's copy keeps in-frame clones and lacks some. The repertoire includes about 110,000 clones, more than 60% of them detected once, and over 7% sits in the top ten. Healthy bone marrow donors formed the donor group. V dropped 3 bases and J dropped 0 bases, with 9 bases sitting between them. CDR1 and CDR2 (germline): MGHRA, YSYEKL. The CDR3 runs 15 residues. V is TRBV4-1 and J is TRBJ2-4; D is uncertain. This receptor was obtained from a woman between 35 and 50 years old in good health and CMV-seropositive. Sequenced material: PBMCs. The CDR3 region has the DNA TGCGCCAGCAGCCACTTACCACTAGCCAAAAACATTCAGTACTTC. This encodes CASSHLPLAKNIQYF.